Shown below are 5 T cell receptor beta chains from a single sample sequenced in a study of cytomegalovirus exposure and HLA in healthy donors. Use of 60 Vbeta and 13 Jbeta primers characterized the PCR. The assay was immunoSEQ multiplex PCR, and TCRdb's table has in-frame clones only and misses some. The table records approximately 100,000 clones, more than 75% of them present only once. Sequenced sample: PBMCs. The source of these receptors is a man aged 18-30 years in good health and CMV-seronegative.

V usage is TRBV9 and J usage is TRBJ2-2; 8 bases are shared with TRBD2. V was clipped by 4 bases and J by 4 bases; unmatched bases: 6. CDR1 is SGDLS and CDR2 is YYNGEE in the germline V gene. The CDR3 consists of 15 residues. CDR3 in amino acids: CASSLSGGRTGELFF. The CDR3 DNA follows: TGTGCCAGCAGCCTAAGCGGGGGCCGCACCGGGGAGCTGTTTTTT.

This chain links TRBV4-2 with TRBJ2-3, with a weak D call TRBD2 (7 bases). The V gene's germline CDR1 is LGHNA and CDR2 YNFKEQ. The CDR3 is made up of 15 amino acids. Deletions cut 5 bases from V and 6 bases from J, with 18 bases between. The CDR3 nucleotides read TGTGCCAGCAGCTCCCGACTGGGGGGGCCGGATACGCAGTATTTT. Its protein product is CASSSRLGGPDTQYF.

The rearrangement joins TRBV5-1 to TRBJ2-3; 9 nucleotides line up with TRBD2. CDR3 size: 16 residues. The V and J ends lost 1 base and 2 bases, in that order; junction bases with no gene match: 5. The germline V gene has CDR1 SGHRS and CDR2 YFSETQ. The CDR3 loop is CASSLNLAGVTDTQYF. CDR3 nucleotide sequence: TGCGCCAGCAGCTTGAACTTAGCGGGGGTCACAGATACGCAGTATTTT.

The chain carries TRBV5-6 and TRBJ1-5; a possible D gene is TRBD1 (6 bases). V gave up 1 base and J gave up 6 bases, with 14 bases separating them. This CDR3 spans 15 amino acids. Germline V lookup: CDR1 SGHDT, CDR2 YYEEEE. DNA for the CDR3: TGTGCCAGCAGCTTGCTCAGGGGATCAGCTCAGCCCCAGCATTTT. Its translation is CASSLLRGSAQPQHF.

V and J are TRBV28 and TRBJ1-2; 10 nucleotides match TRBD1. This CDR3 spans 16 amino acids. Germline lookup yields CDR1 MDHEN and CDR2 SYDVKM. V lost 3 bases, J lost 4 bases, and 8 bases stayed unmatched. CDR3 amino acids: CASSFGDRGYGYGYTF. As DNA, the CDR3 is TGTGCCAGCAGTTTCGGGGACAGGGGATACGGCTATGGCTACACCTTC.